Sequencing of this T cell receptor (beta chain) was carried out in a study of long-term antiretroviral therapy in people with HIV. The run of the v3.0 immunoSEQ assay was at survey level. The assay was immunoSEQ multiplex PCR, and TCRdb's table has in-frame clones only and misses some. The data hold approximately 5,000 clones, with roughly 73% observed a single time. The CDR3 spans 13 residues. Germline-derived CDR1 and CDR2 are LNHDA and SQIVND (reference sequence). The V and J ends lost 2 bases and 2 bases respectively, with 4 bases between them. The chain links TRBV19 to TRBJ1-5; D gene uncertain. This receptor was obtained from a man in his forties with HIV. The input for sequencing was unsorted PBMCs, taken 1.8 years before starting antiretroviral therapy. DNA of the CDR3: TGTGCCAGTAGTATAATTGGCAATCAGCCCCAGCATTTT. This sequence encodes CASSIIGNQPQHF.